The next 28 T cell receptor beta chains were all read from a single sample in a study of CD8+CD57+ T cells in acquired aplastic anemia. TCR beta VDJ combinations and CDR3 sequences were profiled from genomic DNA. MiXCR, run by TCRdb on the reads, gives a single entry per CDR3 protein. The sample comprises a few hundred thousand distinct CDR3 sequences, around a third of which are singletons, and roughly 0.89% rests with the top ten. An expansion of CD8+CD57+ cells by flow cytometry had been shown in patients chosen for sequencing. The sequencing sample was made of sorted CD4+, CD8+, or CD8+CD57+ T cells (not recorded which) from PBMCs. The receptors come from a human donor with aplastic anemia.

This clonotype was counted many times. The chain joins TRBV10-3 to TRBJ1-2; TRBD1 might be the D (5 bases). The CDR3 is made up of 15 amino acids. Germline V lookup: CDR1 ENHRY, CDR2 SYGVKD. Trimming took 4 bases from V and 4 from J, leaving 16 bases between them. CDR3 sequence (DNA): TGTGCCATCAGTGGGTACAGGTTGCCGTCCTATGGCTACACCTTC. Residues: CAISGYRLPSYGYTF.

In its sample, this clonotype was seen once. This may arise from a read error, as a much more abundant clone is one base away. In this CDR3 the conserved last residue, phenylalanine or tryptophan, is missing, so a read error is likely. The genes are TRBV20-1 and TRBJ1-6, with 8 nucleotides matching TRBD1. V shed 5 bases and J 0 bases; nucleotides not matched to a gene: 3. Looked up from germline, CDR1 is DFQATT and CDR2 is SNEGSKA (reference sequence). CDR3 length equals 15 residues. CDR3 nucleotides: TGCAGTGCTCGGGACAGGATCTCCTATAATTCACCCCTCCACCTT. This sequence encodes CSARDRISYNSPLHL.

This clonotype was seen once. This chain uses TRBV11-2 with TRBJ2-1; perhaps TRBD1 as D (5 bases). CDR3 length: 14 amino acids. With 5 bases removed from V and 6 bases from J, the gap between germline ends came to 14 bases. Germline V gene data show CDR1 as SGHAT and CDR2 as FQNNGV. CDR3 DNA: TGTGCCAGCAGCCAAGGGGCTGGGTCCAATGAGCAGTTCTTC. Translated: CASSQGAGSNEQFF.

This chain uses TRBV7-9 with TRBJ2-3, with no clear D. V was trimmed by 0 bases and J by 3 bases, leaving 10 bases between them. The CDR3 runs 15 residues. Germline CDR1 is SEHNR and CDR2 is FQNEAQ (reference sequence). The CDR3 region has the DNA TGTGCCAGCAGCTTAGCGCGCGAATCAACAGATACGCAGTATTTT. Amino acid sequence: CASSLARESTDTQYF.

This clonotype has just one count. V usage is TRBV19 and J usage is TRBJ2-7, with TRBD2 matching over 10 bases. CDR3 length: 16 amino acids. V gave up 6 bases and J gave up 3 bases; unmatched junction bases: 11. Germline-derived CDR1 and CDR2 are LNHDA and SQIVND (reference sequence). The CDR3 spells CASRNRTSGKLYEQYF. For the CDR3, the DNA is TGTGCCAGTAGGAACAGGACTAGCGGCAAACTCTACGAGCAGTACTTC.

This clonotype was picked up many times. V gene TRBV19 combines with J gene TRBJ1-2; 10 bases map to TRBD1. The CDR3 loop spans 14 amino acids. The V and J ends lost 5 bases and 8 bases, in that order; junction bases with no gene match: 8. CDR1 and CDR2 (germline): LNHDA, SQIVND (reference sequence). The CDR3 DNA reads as TGTGCCAGTAGTGACAGGGGGCCGGCGGGCGGCTACACCTTC. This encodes CASSDRGPAGGYTF.

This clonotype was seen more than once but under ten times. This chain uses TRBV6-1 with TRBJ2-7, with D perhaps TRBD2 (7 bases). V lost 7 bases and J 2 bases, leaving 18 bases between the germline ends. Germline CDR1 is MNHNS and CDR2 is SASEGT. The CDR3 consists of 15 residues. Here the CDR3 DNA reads TGTGCCAGCATCTTAAAGGGGGGGCCAGCCTACGAGCAGTACTTC. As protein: CASILKGGPAYEQYF.

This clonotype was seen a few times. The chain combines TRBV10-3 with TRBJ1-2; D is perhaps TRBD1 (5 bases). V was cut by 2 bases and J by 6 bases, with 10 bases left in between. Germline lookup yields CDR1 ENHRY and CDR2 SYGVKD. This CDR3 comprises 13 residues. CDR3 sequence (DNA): TGTGCCATCAGTGAGGGGGGGAGGGATGGCTACACCTTC. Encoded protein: CAISEGGRDGYTF.

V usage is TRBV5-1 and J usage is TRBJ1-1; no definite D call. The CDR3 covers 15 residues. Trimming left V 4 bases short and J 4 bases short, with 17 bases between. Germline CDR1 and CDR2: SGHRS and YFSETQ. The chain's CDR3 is CASSDGAHIGTEAFF. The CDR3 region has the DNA TGCGCCAGCAGCGACGGCGCCCACATCGGCACTGAAGCTTTCTTT.

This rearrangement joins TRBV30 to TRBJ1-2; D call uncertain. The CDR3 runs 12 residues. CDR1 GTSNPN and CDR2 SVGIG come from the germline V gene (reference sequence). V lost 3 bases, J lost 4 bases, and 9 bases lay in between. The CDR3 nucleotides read TGTGCCTGGAGCGTCTCCCCCTATGGCTACACCTTC. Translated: CAWSVSPYGYTF.

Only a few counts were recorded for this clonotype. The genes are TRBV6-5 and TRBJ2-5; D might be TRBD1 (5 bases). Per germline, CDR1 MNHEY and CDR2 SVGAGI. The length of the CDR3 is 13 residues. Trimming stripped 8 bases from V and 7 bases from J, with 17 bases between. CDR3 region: CASGQGTLGTQYF. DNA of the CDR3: TGTGCCAGCGGCCAGGGTACCCTAGGGACCCAGTACTTC.

As DNA, the CDR3 is TGTGCCTGGAGTGTACACAGGGGATACGAGCAGTACTTC. Amino acids: CAWSVHRGYEQYF. The gene calls are TRBV30 and TRBJ2-7; 7 bases agree with TRBD1. Germline loops: CDR1 GTSNPN, CDR2 SVGIG (reference sequence). This CDR3 region has 13 residues. The J segment lost 4 bases and the V segment lost 0 bases, leaving 3 bases of the junction unmatched.

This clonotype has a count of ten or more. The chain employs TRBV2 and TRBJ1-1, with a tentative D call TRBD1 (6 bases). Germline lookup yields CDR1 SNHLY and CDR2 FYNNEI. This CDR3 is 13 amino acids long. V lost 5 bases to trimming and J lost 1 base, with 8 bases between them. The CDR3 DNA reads TGTGCCAGCAGTCGACAGGAGAACACTGAAGCTTTCTTT. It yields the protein CASSRQENTEAFF.

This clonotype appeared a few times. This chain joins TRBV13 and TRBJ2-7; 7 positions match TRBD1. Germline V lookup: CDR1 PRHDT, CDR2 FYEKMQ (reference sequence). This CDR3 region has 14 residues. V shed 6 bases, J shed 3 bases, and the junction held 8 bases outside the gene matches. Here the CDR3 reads CASRKAGGFYEQYF. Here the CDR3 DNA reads TGTGCCAGCAGGAAGGCAGGGGGTTTCTACGAGCAGTACTTC.

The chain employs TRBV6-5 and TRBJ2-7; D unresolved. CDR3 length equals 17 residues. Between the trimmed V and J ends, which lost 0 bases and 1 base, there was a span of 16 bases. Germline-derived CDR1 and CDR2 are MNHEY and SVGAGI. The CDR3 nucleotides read TGTGCCAGCAGTTACTCTCGCGGCAGCGTTCGTTCCTACGAGCAGTACTTC. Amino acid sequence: CASSYSRGSVRSYEQYF.

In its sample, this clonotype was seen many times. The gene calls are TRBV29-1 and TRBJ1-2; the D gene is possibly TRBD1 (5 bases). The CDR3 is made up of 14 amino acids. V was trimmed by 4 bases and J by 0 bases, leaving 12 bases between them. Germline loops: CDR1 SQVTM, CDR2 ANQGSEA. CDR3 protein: CSVVMDTTNYGYTF. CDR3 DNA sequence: TGCAGCGTTGTAATGGACACAACTAACTATGGCTACACCTTC.

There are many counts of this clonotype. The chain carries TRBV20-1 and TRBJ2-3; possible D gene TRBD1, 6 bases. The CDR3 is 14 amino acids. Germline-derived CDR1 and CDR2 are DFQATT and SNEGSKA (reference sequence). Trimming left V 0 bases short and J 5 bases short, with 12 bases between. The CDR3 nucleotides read TGCAGTGCTAGAGATTTAAGGACAGAAGATACGCAGTATTTT. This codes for CSARDLRTEDTQYF.

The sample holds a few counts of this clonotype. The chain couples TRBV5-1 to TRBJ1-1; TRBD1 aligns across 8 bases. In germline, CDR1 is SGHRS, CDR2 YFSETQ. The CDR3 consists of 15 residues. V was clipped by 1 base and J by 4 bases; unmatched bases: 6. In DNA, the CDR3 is TGCGCCAGCAGCTTGCGACAGGGGCCAAGCACTGAAGCTTTCTTT. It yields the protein CASSLRQGPSTEAFF.

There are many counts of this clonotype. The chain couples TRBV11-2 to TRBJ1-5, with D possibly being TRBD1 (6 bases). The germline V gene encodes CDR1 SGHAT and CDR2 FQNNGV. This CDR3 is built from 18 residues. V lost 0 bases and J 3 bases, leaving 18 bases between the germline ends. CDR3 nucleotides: TGTGCCAGCAGCTTAGAGGCAGGAGGCCAGGGGAACAATCAGCCCCAGCATTTT. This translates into CASSLEAGGQGNNQPQHF.

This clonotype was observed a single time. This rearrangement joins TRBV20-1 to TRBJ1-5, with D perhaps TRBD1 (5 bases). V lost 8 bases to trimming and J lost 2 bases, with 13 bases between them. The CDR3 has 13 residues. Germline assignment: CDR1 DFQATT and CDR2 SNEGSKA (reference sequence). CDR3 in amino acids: CSTGEGGNQPQHF. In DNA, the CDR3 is TGCAGTACTGGGGAAGGGGGCAATCAGCCCCAGCATTTT.

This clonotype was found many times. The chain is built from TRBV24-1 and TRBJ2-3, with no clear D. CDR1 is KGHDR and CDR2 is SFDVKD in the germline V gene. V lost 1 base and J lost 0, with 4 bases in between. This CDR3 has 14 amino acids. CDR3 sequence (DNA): TGTGCCACCAGTGATTTACCAAGCACAGATACGCAGTATTTT. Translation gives CATSDLPSTDTQYF.

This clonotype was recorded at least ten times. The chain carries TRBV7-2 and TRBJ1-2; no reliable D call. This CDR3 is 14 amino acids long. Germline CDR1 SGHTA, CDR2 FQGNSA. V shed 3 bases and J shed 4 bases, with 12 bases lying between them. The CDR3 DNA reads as TGTGCCAGCAGCTTCGATGGGGAGGCCTATGGCTACACCTTC. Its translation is CASSFDGEAYGYTF.

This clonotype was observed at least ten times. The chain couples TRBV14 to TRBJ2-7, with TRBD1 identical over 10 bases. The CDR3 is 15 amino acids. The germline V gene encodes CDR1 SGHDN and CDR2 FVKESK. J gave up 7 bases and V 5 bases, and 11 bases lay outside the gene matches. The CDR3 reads CASSKGDRGTGEQYF. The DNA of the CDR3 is TGTGCCAGCAGCAAGGGGGACAGGGGCACGGGGGAGCAGTACTTC.

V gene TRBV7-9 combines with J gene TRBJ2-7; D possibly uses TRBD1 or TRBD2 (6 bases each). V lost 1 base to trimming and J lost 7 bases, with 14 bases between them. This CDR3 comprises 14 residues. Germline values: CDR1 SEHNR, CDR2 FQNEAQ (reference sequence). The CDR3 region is CASSLGSGAGEQYV. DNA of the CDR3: TGTGCCAGCAGCTTAGGATCGGGGGCCGGGGAGCAGTACGTC.

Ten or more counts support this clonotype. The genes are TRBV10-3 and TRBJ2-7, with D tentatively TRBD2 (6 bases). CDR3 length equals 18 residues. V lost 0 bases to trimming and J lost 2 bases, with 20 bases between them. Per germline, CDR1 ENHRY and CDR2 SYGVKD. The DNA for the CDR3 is TGTGCCATCAGTGAGTCTCACGGCCGGGGACTTGGGGCCTACGAGCAGTACTTC. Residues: CAISESHGRGLGAYEQYF.

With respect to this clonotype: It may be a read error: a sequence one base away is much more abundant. The CDR3 DNA follows: TGTGCCAGCAGCTGGGCGGTGAACACTGAAGCTTTCTTT. Translating it yields CASSWAVNTEAFF. V is TRBV7-2 and J is TRBJ1-1; no clear D. Trimming took 4 bases from V and 0 from J, leaving 6 bases between them. Germline-derived CDR1 and CDR2 are SGHTA and FQGNSA. The CDR3 runs to 13 residues. The whole variable domain, filled in from reference TRBV7-2 and TRBJ1-1, reads GAGVSQSPSNKVTEKGKDVELRCDPISGHTALYWYRQSLGQGLEFLIYFQGNSAPDKSGLPSDRFSAERTGGSVSTLTIQRTQQEDSAVYLCASSWAVNTEAFFGQGTRLTVV.

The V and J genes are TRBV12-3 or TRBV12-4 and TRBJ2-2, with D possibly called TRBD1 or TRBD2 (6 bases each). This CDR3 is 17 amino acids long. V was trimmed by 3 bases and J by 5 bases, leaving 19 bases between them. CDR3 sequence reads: CASSFGAGHLNTGELFF. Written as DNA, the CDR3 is TGTGCCAGCAGTTTCGGGGCGGGACATCTCAATACCGGGGAGCTGTTTTTT.

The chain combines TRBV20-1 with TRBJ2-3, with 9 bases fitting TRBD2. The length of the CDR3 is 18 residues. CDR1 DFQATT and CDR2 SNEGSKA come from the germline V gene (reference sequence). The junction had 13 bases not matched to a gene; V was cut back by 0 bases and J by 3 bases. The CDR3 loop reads CSARDISGRKGVTDTQYF. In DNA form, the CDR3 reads TGCAGTGCTAGAGATATTAGCGGGAGAAAAGGAGTGACAGATACGCAGTATTTT.